This record covers a single T cell receptor (beta chain). The CDR3 has 13 amino acids. From germline, CDR1 is SGHRS and CDR2 YFSETQ. Trimming took off 3 bases at V and 9 bases at J, with 15 bases between the two ends. This entry is derived from a study of blood T cell repertoires in COVID-19. About the research overall: From T cells, B-cell-depleted T cells, or PBMCs came the material, which was cDNA or gDNA.

Cohorts were assigned according to the clinical history that participants reported. During the 2 weeks before they entered the study, exposed participants had met someone with a PCR-confirmed or clinician-diagnosed COVID-19 case. In the authors' methods: Using reference gene primer amplification, nucleated cell counts were estimated. The table came from immunoSEQ multiplex PCR; TCRdb's copy has only in-frame clones and leaves some out. V, J and clone size reflect that table, while D and trimming were determined from the DNA. This sample has 250,000 to 300,000 clones, with about 85% found just once. V and J are TRBV5-1 and TRBJ1-1, with a tentative D call TRBD1 (5 bases). The TCR comes from a woman in her forties or fifties who had been exposed to COVID-19. Sequencing input: PBMCs or T cells enriched from blood (not recorded which). The CDR3 loop reads CASSSSGGLQAFF. The CDR3 DNA follows: TGCGCCAGCAGCTCGTCGGGGGGATTACAAGCTTTCTTT.